A selection of T cell receptor beta chains follows, all from one sample in a study of cytomegalovirus exposure and HLA in healthy donors. TCRdb's copy holds only in-frame clones and misses some; the assay was immunoSEQ multiplex PCR. The sample holds around 78,000 clones, about four fifths seen once. Sample: PBMCs. The receptors derive from a woman aged 50 to 65 in good health and CMV-seronegative. Both conserved end residues are part of each CDR3. D genes are given only for firm matches. The listing skips clone size in some rows; elsewhere it reads once, few, many or a size class.

clone_size j_call v_call d_call cdr3_aa cdr3_nt
- TRBJ1-4 TRBV27 TRBD1 CASSTEQGLTTNEKLFF TGTGCCAGCAGTACGGAACAGGGGTTGACAACTAATGAAAAACTGTTTTTT
- TRBJ1-4 TRBV4-3 TRBD1 CASSQVDRVYEKLFF TGCGCCAGCAGCCAAGTTGACAGGGTTTATGAAAAACTGTTTTTT
- TRBJ1-4 TRBV29-1 - CSVEDSGTSDEKLFF TGCAGCGTTGAAGATTCCGGGACAAGTGATGAAAAACTGTTTTTT
- TRBJ1-2 TRBV5-4 - CASSSGGDIDYGYTF TGTGCCAGCAGCTCGGGCGGGGATATAGACTATGGCTACACCTTC
- TRBJ1-2 TRBV10-3 TRBD1 CAISESGTGGNYGYTF TGTGCCATCAGTGAGTCGGGGACAGGGGGGAACTATGGCTACACCTTC
- TRBJ1-1 TRBV6-5 - CASSYGGTEAFF TGTGCCAGCAGTTATGGAGGCACTGAAGCTTTCTTT
few TRBJ2-1 TRBV7-2 TRBD2 CASSWTSGFYNEQFF TGTGCCAGCAGCTGGACTAGCGGTTTTTACAATGAGCAGTTCTTC
- TRBJ1-4 TRBV28 - CASRGHGTNEKLFF TGTGCCAGCAGGGGACACGGAACTAATGAAAAACTGTTTTTT
- TRBJ2-7 TRBV5-6 TRBD2 CASSSGTSGSRGYEQYF TGTGCCAGCAGTTCCGGGACTAGCGGGAGTAGAGGATACGAGCAGTACTTC
- TRBJ2-7 TRBV5-1 - CASSADFNEQYF TGCGCCAGCAGCGCCGACTTTAACGAGCAGTACTTC
- TRBJ1-5 TRBV6-4 TRBD1 CASGGQGISNQPQHF TGTGCCAGCGGGGGACAGGGAATTAGCAATCAGCCCCAGCATTTT
- TRBJ2-2 TRBV2 TRBD2 CASSELLAGVAGELFF TGTGCCAGCAGTGAATTATTAGCGGGAGTTGCCGGGGAGCTGTTTTTT
few TRBJ1-1 TRBV7-8 - CASSPQPFTGTEAFF TGTGCCAGCAGCCCCCAGCCTTTCACGGGAACTGAAGCTTTCTTT
- TRBJ1-1 TRBV5-1 - CASSSPAGGARLNTEAFF TGCGCCAGCAGCTCGCCAGCGGGGGGGGCGCGTCTGAACACTGAAGCTTTCTTT